This TCR beta chain came from a study of cytomegalovirus exposure and HLA in healthy donors. The CDR3 is made up of 14 amino acids. CDR1 is SNHLY, CDR2 FYNNEI, per germline. Amplification used 60 Vbeta primers and 13 Jbeta primers. Measured with immunoSEQ multiplex PCR; TCRdb has only the in-frame clones, and not every one. The data show roughly 120,000 clones, with around 80% seen just once and 1.5% held by the top ten. Comments on this clone: One end of the junction fails to match germline, which may point to a read error.

The chain employs TRBV2 and TRBJ2-7; TRBD2 matches 8 bases. This clonotype was obtained from a woman aged 18 to 35 in good health and CMV-seronegative. Sequences were obtained from PBMCs. CDR3: CAGSPGLEGYEQYF. CDR3 nucleotide sequence: TGTGCCGGCAGCCCGGGACTAGAGGGCTACGAGCAGTACTTC.